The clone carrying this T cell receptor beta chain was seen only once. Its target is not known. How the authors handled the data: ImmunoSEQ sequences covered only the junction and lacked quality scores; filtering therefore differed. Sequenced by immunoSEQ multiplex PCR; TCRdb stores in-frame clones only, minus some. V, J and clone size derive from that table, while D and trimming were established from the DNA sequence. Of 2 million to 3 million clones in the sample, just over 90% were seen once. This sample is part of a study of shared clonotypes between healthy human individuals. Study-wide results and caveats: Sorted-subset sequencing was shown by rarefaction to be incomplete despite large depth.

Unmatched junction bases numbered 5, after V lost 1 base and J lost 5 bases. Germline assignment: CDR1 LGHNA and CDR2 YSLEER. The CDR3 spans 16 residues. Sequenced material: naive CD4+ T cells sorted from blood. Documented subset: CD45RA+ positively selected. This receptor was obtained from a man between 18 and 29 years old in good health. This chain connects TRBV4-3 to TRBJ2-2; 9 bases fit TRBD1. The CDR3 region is CASSQAQGARTGELFF. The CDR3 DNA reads TGCGCCAGCAGCCAAGCACAGGGGGCGCGGACCGGGGAGCTGTTTTTT.